A single TCR beta chain is shown here with its context. Its antigen target is currently unknown. Per-nucleotide qualities are absent, and no much larger clonotype sits a single base away. To sequence the TCRbeta CDR3 region, genomic DNA was isolated from the sorted cells. The immunoSEQ Assay was used for sequencing of TCRbeta CDR3 regions. The clones in this table, taken by TCRdb from immuneACCESS, are in-frame only. Not every clone is retained; where verified, under half of the shortfall comes from an unresolved V gene, and the cause of the rest is unknown. The sample contains 70,000 or so clones, 87% of them found a single time. Of the sample, 2% is held by the ten largest clones. The sample originates from a study of OX40 agonist ivuxolimab in advanced cancers. Describing the broader study: Ivuxolimab, which targeted the costimulatory receptor OX40 (CD134), was an agonistic, fully human IgG2 monoclonal antibody. Among the roughly 50 dose-escalation patients, approximately 20 had hepatocellular carcinoma, roughly 15 melanoma, 9 renal cell carcinoma and 9 head and neck cancer. Three dose-escalation patients achieved partial responses, one with hepatocellular carcinoma and two with cutaneous melanoma. The paper describes the monotherapy dose-escalation part (N ≈ 52 patients) of the phase I trial of ivuxolimab. Intravenous ivuxolimab was administered to patients every 2 weeks at six dose levels: 0.01, 0.1, 0.3, 1.5, 3 and 10 mg/kg. The purpose of peripheral TCRbeta sequencing was to test whether ivuxolimab changed TCR sequence diversity and led to clonal T-cell expansion. A male proportion of under 85% and a mean age of approximately 60 years, ranging from roughly 23 to 90, were recorded for the dose-escalation cohort. Prior anti-PD-1, anti-PD-L1 or anti-CTLA-4 therapy was permitted, and checkpoint inhibitors had been received by around 40% of dose-escalation patients.

Patients with autoimmune disease history or receiving systemic immunosuppression were excluded from the trial. Peripheral blood for TCR sequencing was collected from all dose cohorts at baseline, on cycle 4 day 1, and on cycle 7 day 1. Samples were obtained from an open-label, multicenter, first-in-human phase I dose-escalation trial of ivuxolimab. Adults with locally advanced or metastatic head and neck squamous cell, hepatocellular, melanoma or renal cell carcinoma were enrolled in the trial. Before TCR sequencing, CD4+ T cells and CD8+ T cells were sorted from peripheral blood as separate populations. Taken from the germline V gene, the CDR1 and CDR2 loops are SGHNT and YENEEA. V loses 2 bases of germline sequence and J loses 0 bases, and the interval between the two ends is 6 bases. The CDR3 goes from the cysteine to the phenylalanine over 14 residues. The kept DNA is CDR3 alone, 42 bases in frame from the first base.

General conclusions and limits of the study: In partial responders in the 0.1-3.0 mg/kg groups, normalized peripheral clonal expansion was found to be among the lowest, especially among CD8+ T cells. Which antigens the clonally expanded peripheral T cells were specific for was not determined. At doses from 0.1 to 3.0 mg/kg, clonal expansion was seen in both CD4+ and CD8+ blood T cells between baseline and week 6. Low levels of normalized T-cell clonal expansion were also seen in some patients who did not respond. On average, CD8+ T cells showed more expanded clones than CD4+ T cells after ivuxolimab.

Source: CD4+ or CD8+ T cells sorted from blood, taken in a trial of the OX40 agonist ivuxolimab. This clonotype originated in an adult with an advanced solid tumor such as melanoma, head and neck, liver or kidney cancer. The rearranged segments are TRBV11-3 and TRBJ2-3, with the D segment identity uncertain. Here the CDR3 is given as CASSLSRSTDTQYF. The nucleotide sequence reads TGTGCCAGCAGCTTATCACGGAGCACAGATACGCAGTATTTT.